This paragraph reports one T cell receptor beta chain. The antigen is undetermined. TCRdb independently ran MiXCR on the reads; one entry per CDR3 protein. The table includes more than 400,000 distinct CDR3 sequences, about 30% detected once. The data derive from a study of T cell repertoires in cytomegalovirus infection. Study-wide context: It was the public TCR beta signatures that indicated both CMV infection and matching HLA type.

Regarding the study as a whole: In two of eight donors, the top clonotype was HLA-C-restricted CMV-specific. Frequencies of public TCR beta families were cumulated, and this identified carriers of CMV plus the relevant HLA.

This CDR3 comprises 16 residues. CDR1 and CDR2 (germline): DFQATT, SNEGSKA (reference sequence). V was pared by 2 bases and J by 1 base, with 17 bases between. The sequenced material came from PBMCs. V and J are TRBV20-1 and TRBJ1-1; a possible D gene is TRBD1 (6 bases). This sequence was found in a human donor in good health (CMV status not recorded). Some clones in this sample may be carry-over from other donors' samples. CDR3 DNA: TGCAGTGCTAGACGGTCAGACAGGTCCACGAACACTGAAGCTTTCTTT. Translating gives CSARRSDRSTNTEAFF.